Listed below are T cell receptor beta chains from one sample, sequenced in a study of T cell repertoires in cytomegalovirus infection. From the reads, TCRdb called clonotypes with MiXCR, one entry per CDR3 protein. Of approximately 280,000 distinct CDR3 sequences listed, roughly 21% are singletons. Their antigen targets remain unknown. The sequencing used cultured PBMCs, collected from culture after CMV antigen stimulation. All receptors come from a human donor in good health (CMV status not recorded). Some clones in this sample may be carry-over from other donors' samples. The CDR3 runs from the conserved cysteine through the conserved F or W. A D gene is named only where the DNA matches it firmly. A clone size is listed for some rows: how often the clone was seen (once, few, many), or a class if it is expanded.

j_call,v_call,d_call,clone_size,cdr3_aa,cdr3_nt
TRBJ2-7,TRBV7-9,-,-,CASSGQVQGPYEQYF,TGTGCCAGCAGCGGGCAGGTGCAGGGGCCCTACGAGCAGTACTTC
TRBJ2-1,TRBV18,TRBD2,-,CASSRASGPPNSNEQFF,TGTGCCAGCTCACGGGCTAGCGGGCCCCCTAATAGCAATGAGCAGTTCTTC
TRBJ2-2,TRBV7-2,TRBD2,many,CASSPSGRNTGELFF,TGTGCCAGCAGCCCTAGCGGGAGGAACACCGGGGAGCTGTTTTTT
TRBJ2-3,TRBV12-3/TRBV12-4,TRBD2,-,CASSGTSLFYLGTDTQYF,TGTGCCAGCAGTGGGACTAGCCTTTTCTATTTGGGCACAGATACGCAGTATTTT
TRBJ2-1,TRBV6-1,TRBD2,many,CASESGSSEDEQFF,TGTGCCAGCGAAAGCGGGAGTAGCGAAGATGAGCAGTTCTTC
TRBJ1-5,TRBV7-2,TRBD1,many,CASGSPTGANQPQHF,TGTGCCAGCGGCAGCCCGACAGGGGCAAATCAGCCCCAGCATTTT
TRBJ1-1,TRBV29-1,-,-,CSVTGLMNTEAFF,TGCAGCGTCACCGGACTCATGAACACTGAAGCTTTCTTT
TRBJ2-7,TRBV28,TRBD1,many,CASSPAGTGVYEQYF,TGTGCCAGCAGTCCTGCTGGGACAGGCGTCTACGAGCAGTACTTC
TRBJ2-7,TRBV20-1,-,-,CSADTRDSYEQYF,TGCAGTGCGGATACTAGGGACTCCTACGAGCAGTACTTC
TRBJ1-6,TRBV19,-,-,CASSWGPPSSYNSPLHF,TGTGCCAGTAGTTGGGGACCGCCGAGCTCCTATAATTCACCCCTCCACTTT
TRBJ2-7,TRBV6-2/TRBV6-3,TRBD1,-,CASSHNPRTGWEQYF,TGTGCCAGCAGTCATAACCCGAGGACAGGCTGGGAGCAGTACTTC
TRBJ2-7,TRBV29-1,-,few,CSVRGTVTYEQYF,TGCAGCGTTCGGGGGACAGTAACCTACGAGCAGTACTTC
TRBJ2-5,TRBV7-2,TRBD2,many,CASSLEGSSRELWETQYF,TGTGCCAGCAGCTTAGAGGGGTCATCGCGGGAGTTGTGGGAGACCCAGTACTTC
TRBJ1-4,TRBV6-5,TRBD1,few,CASSQTGGSVNEKLFF,TGTGCCAGCAGTCAGACAGGGGGCTCTGTTAATGAAAAACTGTTTTTT
TRBJ2-6,TRBV29-1,TRBD1,-,CSVGTGLSGANVLTF,TGCAGCGTGGGGACAGGGCTCTCTGGGGCCAACGTCCTGACTTTC
TRBJ2-7,TRBV12-3/TRBV12-4,-,-,CASSHPTSPEQYF,TGTGCCAGCAGCCATCCGACTAGTCCCGAGCAGTACTTC
TRBJ2-1,TRBV7-2,-,many,CASSPRGNNYNEQFF,TGTGCCAGCAGCCCCCGCGGGAATAACTACAATGAGCAGTTCTTC
TRBJ1-1,TRBV27,-,-,CASSFGGRAEAFF,TGTGCCAGCAGTTTCGGGGGTAGGGCTGAAGCTTTCTTT
TRBJ2-5,TRBV20-1,TRBD1,-,CSASSTGVRETQYF,TGCAGTGCTTCTTCGACAGGGGTGAGGGAGACCCAGTACTTC
TRBJ2-6,TRBV29-1,TRBD1,few,CSVSGTGSSGANVLTF,TGCAGCGTGTCCGGGACAGGGAGTTCTGGGGCCAACGTCCTGACTTTC
TRBJ2-7,TRBV7-6,-,-,CASSLKGQSYEQYF,TGTGCCAGCAGCTTAAAAGGGCAATCCTACGAGCAGTACTTC
TRBJ2-3,TRBV12-3/TRBV12-4,-,many,CASSLRRNPTDTQYF,TGTGCCAGCAGCCTCCGGCGGAACCCCACAGATACGCAGTATTTT